This TCR beta chain was captured by sequencing in a study of T cell repertoires in cytomegalovirus infection. Overall study context: Newly reported HLA-C-restricted and thoroughly characterized HLA-B-restricted CMV epitopes were employed. CMV infection and matching HLA type were both indicated by public TCR beta signatures. General study points: Ex vivo responses were dominated by HLA-C-restricted CMV-specific TCR beta clonotypes. Carriers of CMV and the relevant HLA type were discriminated by public TCR beta frequency.

The trim removed 0 bases at V and 6 bases at J, leaving 5 bases unmatched. Germline lookup yields CDR1 DFQATT and CDR2 SNEGSKA (reference sequence). The CDR3 contains 14 residues. About this clonotype itself: Its target is unknown.

TCRdb recomputed calls from the reads with MiXCR, one row per CDR3 protein. The table has 640,000 or so distinct CDR3 sequences, roughly 36% seen once; the top ten hold over 15%. This receptor was taken from a human donor in good health (CMV status not recorded). Some clones in this sample may be carry-over from other donors' samples. The sample here was cultured PBMCs, taken from culture after CMV antigen stimulation. The chain couples TRBV20-1 to TRBJ2-3; 8 bases map to TRBD2. Here the CDR3 reads CSARDRGGMDTQYF. Here the CDR3 DNA reads TGCAGTGCTAGAGATCGGGGGGGGATGGATACGCAGTATTTT.